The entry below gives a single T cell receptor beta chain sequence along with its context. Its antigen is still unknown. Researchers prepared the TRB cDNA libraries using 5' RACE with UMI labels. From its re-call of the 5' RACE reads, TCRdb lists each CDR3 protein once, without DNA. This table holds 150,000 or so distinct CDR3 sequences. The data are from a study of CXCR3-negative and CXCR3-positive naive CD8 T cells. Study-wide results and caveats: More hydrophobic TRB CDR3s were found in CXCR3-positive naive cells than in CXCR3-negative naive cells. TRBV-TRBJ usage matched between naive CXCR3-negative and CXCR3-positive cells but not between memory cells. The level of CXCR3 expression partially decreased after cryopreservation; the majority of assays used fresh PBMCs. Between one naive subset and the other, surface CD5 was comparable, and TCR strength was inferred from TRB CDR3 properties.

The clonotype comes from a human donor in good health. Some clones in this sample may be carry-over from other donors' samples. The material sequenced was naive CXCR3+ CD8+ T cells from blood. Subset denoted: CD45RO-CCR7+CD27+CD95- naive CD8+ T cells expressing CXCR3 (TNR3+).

The CDR3 here is CASSQDRGQGNNEQFF. The V gene is TRBV14, the J gene TRBJ2-1; absent DNA, TCRdb's TRBD1 call cannot be checked. The CDR3 has 16 amino acids. The germline V gene encodes CDR1 SGHDN and CDR2 FVKESK. Together with reference TRBV14 and TRBJ2-1, the CDR3 gives the full variable domain: EAGVTQFPSHSVIEKGQTVTLRCDPISGHDNLYWYRRVMGKEIKFLLHFVKESKQDESGMPNNRFLAERTGGTYSTLKVQPAELEDSGVYFCASSQDRGQGNNEQFFGPGTRLTVL.